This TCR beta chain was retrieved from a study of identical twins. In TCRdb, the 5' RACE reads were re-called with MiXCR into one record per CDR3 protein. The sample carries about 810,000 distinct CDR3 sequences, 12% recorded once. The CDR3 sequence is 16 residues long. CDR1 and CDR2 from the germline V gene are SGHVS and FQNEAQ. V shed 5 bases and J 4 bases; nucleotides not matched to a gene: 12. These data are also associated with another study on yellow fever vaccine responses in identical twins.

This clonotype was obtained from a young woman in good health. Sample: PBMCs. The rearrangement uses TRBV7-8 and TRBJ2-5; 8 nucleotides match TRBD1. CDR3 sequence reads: CASSGRGQAWVETQYF. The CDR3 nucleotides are TGTGCCAGCAGCGGGCGGGGACAGGCTTGGGTAGAGACCCAGTACTTC.